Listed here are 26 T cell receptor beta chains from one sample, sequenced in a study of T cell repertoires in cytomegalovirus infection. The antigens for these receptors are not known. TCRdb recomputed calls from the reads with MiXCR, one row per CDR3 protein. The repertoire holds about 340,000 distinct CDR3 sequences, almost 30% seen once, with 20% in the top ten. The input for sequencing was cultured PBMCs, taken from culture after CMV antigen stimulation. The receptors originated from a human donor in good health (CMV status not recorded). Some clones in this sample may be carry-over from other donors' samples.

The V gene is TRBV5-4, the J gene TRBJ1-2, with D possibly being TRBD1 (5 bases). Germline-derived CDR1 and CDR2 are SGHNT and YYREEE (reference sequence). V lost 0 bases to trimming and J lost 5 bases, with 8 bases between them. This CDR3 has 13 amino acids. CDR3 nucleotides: TGTGCCAGCAGCTTGGACGGGGGGTATGGCTACACCTTC. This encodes CASSLDGGYGYTF.

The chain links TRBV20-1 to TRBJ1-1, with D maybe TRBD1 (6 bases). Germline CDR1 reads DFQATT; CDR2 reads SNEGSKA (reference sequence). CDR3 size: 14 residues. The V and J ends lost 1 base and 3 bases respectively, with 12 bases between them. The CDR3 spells CSARGDKGDTEAFF. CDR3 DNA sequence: TGCAGTGCTAGAGGGGACAAAGGGGACACTGAAGCTTTCTTT.

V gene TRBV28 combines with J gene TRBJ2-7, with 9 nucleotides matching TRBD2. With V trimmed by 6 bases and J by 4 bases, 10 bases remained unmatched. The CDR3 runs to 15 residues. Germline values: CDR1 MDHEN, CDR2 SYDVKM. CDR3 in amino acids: CASSPLGGRVYEQYF. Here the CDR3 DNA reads TGTGCCAGCAGCCCGTTGGGCGGGAGGGTTTACGAGCAGTACTTC.

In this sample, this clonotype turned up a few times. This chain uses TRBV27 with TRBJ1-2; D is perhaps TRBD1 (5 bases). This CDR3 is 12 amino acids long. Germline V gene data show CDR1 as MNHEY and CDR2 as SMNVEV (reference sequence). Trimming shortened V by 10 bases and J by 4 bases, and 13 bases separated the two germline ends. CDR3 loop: CAIRAGPYGYTF. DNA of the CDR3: TGTGCCATCCGGGCAGGGCCCTATGGCTACACCTTC.

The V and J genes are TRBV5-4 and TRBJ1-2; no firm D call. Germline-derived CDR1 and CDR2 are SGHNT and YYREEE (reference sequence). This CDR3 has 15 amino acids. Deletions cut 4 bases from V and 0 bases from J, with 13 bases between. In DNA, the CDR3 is TGTGCCAGCAGCCCGATTGAACTTTCTAACTATGGCTACACCTTC. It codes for CASSPIELSNYGYTF.

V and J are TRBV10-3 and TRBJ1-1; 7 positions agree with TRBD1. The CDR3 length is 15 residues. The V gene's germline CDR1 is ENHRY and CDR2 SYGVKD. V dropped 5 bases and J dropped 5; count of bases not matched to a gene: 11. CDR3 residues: CAISRGQGSETEAFF. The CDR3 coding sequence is TGTGCCATCAGTAGGGGGCAGGGAAGTGAAACTGAAGCTTTCTTT.

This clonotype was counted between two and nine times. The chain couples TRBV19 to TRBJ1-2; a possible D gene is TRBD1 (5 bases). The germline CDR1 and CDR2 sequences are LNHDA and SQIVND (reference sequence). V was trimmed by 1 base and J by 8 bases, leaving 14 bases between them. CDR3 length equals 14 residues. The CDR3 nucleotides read TGTGCCAGTAGTATAGCCAGGGAAGGATCCGGCTACACCTTC. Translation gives CASSIAREGSGYTF.

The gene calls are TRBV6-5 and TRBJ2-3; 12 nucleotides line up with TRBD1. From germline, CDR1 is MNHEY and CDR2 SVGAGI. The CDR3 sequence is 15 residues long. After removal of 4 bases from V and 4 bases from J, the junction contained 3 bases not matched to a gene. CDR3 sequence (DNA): TGTGCCAGCAGTTTAGGGACAGGGGGCGCAGATACGCAGTATTTT. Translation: CASSLGTGGADTQYF.

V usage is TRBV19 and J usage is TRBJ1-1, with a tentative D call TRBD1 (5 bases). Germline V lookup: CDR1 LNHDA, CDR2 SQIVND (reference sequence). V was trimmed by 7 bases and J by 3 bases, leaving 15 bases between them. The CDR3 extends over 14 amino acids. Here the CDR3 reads CASTHGGADTEAFF. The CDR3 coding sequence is TGTGCCAGTACCCACGGTGGGGCGGACACTGAAGCTTTCTTT.

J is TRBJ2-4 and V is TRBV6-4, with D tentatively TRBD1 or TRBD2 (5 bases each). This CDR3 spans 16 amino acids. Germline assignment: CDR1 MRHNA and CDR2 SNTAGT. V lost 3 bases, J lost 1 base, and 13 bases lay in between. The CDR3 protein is CASSERGLLAKNIQYF. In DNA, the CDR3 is TGTGCCAGCAGTGAACGGGGCCTTTTGGCCAAAAACATTCAGTACTTC.

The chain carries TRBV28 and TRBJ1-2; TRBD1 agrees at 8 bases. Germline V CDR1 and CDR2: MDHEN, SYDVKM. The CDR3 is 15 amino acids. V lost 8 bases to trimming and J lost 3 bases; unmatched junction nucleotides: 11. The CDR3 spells CASRDGTGLDYGYTF. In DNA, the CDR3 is TGTGCCAGCCGGGATGGGACAGGCCTCGACTATGGCTACACCTTC.

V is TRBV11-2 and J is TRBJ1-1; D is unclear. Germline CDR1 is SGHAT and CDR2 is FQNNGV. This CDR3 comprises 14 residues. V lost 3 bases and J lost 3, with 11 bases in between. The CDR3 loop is CASSFSAEYTEAFF. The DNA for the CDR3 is TGTGCCAGCAGCTTCTCGGCGGAATACACTGAAGCTTTCTTT. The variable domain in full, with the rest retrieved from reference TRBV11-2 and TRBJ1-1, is EAGVAQSPRYKIIEKRQSVAFWCNPISGHATLYWYQQILGQGPKLLIQFQNNGVVDDSQLPKDRFSAERLKGVDSTLKIQPAKLEDSAVYLCASSFSAEYTEAFFGQGTRLTVV.

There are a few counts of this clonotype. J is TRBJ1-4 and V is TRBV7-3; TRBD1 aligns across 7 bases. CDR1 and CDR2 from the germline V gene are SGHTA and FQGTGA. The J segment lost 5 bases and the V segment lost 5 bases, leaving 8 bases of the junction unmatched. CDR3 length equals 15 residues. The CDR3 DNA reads TGTGCCAGCAGCCTACAGGGGACCTCAAATGAAAAACTGTTTTTT. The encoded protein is CASSLQGTSNEKLFF.

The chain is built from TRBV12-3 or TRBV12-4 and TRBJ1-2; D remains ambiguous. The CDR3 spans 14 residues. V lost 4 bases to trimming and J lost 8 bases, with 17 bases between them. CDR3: CASSSVRAWEGYTF. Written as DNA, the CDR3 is TGTGCCAGCAGTTCGGTCCGAGCCTGGGAGGGCTACACCTTC.

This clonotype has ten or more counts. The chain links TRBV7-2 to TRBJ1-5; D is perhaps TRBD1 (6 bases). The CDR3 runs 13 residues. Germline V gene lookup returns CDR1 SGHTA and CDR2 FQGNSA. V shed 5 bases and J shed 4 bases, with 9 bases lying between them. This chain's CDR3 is CASSPTGNQPQHF. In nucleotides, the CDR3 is TGTGCCAGCAGCCCGACAGGTAATCAGCCCCAGCATTTT.

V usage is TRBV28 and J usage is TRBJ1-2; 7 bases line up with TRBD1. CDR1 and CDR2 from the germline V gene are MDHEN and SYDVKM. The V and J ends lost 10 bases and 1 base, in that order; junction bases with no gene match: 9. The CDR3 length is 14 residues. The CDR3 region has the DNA TGTGCCACCCATTTGGGACAGATTAACTATGGCTACACCTTC. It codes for CATHLGQINYGYTF.

This CDR3 reads CATYGVYEQYF. DNA for the CDR3: TGTGCCACCTATGGGGTCTACGAGCAGTACTTC. The rearrangement uses TRBV28 and TRBJ2-7; D remains ambiguous. CDR3 size: 11 residues. V lost 10 bases and J lost 3, with 10 bases in between. The germline V gene has CDR1 MDHEN and CDR2 SYDVKM.

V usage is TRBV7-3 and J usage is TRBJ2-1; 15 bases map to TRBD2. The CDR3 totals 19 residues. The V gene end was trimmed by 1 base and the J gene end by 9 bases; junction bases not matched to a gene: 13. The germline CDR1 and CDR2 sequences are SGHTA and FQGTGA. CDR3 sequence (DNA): TGTGCCAGCAGCTTAAGGCCCCTCCGGACTAGCGGGGGGGCCAGTGAGCAGTTCTTC. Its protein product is CASSLRPLRTSGGASEQFF.

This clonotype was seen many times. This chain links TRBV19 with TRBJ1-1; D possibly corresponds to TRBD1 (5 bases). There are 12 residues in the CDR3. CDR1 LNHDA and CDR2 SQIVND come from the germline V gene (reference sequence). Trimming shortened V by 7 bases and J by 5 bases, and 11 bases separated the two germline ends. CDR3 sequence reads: CASIEGRTEAFF. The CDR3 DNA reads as TGTGCCAGTATTGAGGGGAGGACTGAAGCTTTCTTT.

For the CDR3, the DNA is TGTGCCAGCAGCCACGGGGACAGCAGGGACGAGCAGTACTTC. Translated, it gives CASSHGDSRDEQYF. The chain carries TRBV7-3 and TRBJ2-7, with 7 bases lining up with TRBD1. This CDR3 region has 14 residues. V trimming: 5 bases; J trimming: 5 bases; junction bases outside the gene matches: 9. The germline V gene encodes CDR1 SGHTA and CDR2 FQGTGA.

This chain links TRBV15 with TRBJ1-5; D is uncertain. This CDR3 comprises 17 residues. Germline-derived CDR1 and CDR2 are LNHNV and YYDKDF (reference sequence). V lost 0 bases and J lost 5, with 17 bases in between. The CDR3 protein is CATSRDSTDSWDQPQHF. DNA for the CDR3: TGTGCCACCAGCAGAGATAGCACGGACTCCTGGGATCAGCCCCAGCATTTT.

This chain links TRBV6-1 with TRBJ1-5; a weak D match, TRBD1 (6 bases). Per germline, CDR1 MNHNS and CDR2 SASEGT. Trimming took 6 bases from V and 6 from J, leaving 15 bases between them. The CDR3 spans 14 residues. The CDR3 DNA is TGTGCCAGCAGATATCTGGGGGGCCCTCAGCCCCAGCATTTT. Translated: CASRYLGGPQPQHF.

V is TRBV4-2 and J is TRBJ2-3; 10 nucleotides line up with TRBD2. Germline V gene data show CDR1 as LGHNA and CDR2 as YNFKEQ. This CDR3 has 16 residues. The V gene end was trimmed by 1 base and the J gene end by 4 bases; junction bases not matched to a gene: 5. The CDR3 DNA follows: TGTGCCAGCAGCCAAGTGAGCGGGAGGGCCCCAGATACGCAGTATTTT. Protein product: CASSQVSGRAPDTQYF.

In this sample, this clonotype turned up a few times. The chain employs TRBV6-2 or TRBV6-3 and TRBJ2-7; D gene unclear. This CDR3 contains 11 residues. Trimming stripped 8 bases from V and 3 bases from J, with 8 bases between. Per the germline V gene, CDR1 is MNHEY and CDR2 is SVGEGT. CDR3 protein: CASQDGYEQYF. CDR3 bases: TGTGCCAGCCAGGACGGCTACGAGCAGTACTTC.

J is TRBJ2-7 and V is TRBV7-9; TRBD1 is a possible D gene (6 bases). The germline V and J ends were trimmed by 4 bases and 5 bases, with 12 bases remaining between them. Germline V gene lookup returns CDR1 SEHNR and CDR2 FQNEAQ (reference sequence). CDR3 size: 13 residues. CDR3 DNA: TGTGCCAGCAGCTCCATCACAGGGAACGAGCAGTACTTC. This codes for CASSSITGNEQYF.

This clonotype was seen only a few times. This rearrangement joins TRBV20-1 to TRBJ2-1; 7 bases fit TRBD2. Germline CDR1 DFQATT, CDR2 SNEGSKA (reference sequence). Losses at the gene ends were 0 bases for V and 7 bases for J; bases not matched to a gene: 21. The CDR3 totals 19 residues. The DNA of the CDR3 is TGCAGTGCTAGAGATTGGGGGGGAACAGGCGGAAGGGGACGAAATGAGCAGTTCTTC. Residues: CSARDWGGTGGRGRNEQFF.